This T cell receptor (beta chain) was sequenced during a study of radiotherapy plus CTLA-4 blockade in lung cancer. Study at large: Objective responses emerged in under 20% of patients, and over 30% attained disease control.

Whole-study results and caveats: According to reports, early shifts in blood T cell clones, alongside interferon-beta, forecast response most accurately. TCR clones originating in tumors grew in number in blood after radiotherapy plus ipilimumab.

As regards this clone: Its cognate antigen is unknown. Other DNA sequences of this sample code for an identical CDR3.

Per the germline V gene, CDR1 is SGHNT and CDR2 is YYREEE (reference sequence). CDR3 length equals 15 residues. Trimming pared 0 bases from V and 2 bases from J, leaving 10 bases between. TCRdb keeps only in-frame clones here, not all; method: immunoSEQ multiplex PCR. Of under 90,000 clones detected, around 72% appear once; the ten largest clones hold around 15%. The chain has TRBV5-4 and TRBJ2-3; D is possibly TRBD2 (6 bases). The TCR was taken from a human donor with non-small cell lung cancer that progressed on radiotherapy plus ipilimumab. The sequencing here drew on peripheral blood, taken from a patient treated with radiotherapy plus ipilimumab. For the CDR3, the DNA is TGTGCCAGCAGCTTGGACGGGGGACCCACAGATACGCAGTATTTT. Amino acids: CASSLDGGPTDTQYF.